The entry that follows covers one T cell receptor beta chain sequence. The V gene lost 10 bases and the J gene lost 5 bases, with 14 bases spanning the gap. Per germline, CDR1 ENHRY and CDR2 SYGVKD. CDR3 length: 12 amino acids. The data were produced by immunoSEQ multiplex PCR, yet TCRdb's version contains in-frame clones alone and is incomplete. The table records around 40,000 clones, about 94% of them present only once. This record comes from a study of blood T cell repertoires in COVID-19. This rearrangement joins TRBV10-3 to TRBJ2-5; D might be TRBD2 (6 bases). The clonotype was recovered from a human donor with active COVID-19. The donor label of this sample is uncertain. The sequencing sample was made of peripheral blood. The CDR3 nucleotides are TGTGCCACCCTGGGGGACTCTGAGACCCAGTACTTC. This sequence encodes CATLGDSETQYF.